This T cell receptor beta chain was recovered during a study of cytomegalovirus exposure and HLA in healthy donors. Study-wide results and limits: Within an earlier analysis, most TCR beta V segments proved productive either about 90% or about 30% of the time.

This clone appeared a few times. Its antigen is unidentified. PCR amplification relied on 60 Vbeta primers (plus 13 Jbeta primers). The method was immunoSEQ multiplex PCR; TCRdb's version includes in-frame clones alone and lacks a portion of them. The data show approximately 170,000 clones, about four fifths seen once. The sequence came from a male donor in good health and CMV-seronegative. The source material was PBMCs.

CDR3 sequence reads: CASSLYSENTEAFF. The CDR3 DNA reads as TGTGCCAGCAGCTTGTATAGTGAGAACACTGAAGCTTTCTTT. The chain has TRBV5-4 and TRBJ1-1, with D unclear. The CDR3 length is 14 residues. Trimming removed 1 base at V and 1 base at J, with 8 bases between. Germline V gives CDR1 SGHNT, CDR2 YYREEE (reference sequence).